This TCR beta chain was recorded in a study of control samples from healthy donors and cancer patients. Looked up from germline, CDR1 is KGHSH and CDR2 is LQKENI. Trimming stripped 2 bases from V and 5 bases from J, with 18 bases between. The CDR3 contains 16 residues. The protocol was immunoSEQ multiplex PCR, while the TCRdb copy is restricted to in-frame clones and leaves out a portion. Of under 95,000 clones listed, roughly nine tenths are singletons. This sequence was found in a woman in her 30s in good health. Sequenced material: blood. The chain employs TRBV18 and TRBJ2-5, with a weak D call TRBD1 (6 bases). DNA for the CDR3: TGTGCCAGCTCACCAAGAAAGAAGGGACAAGGGGAGACCCAGTACTTC. This codes for CASSPRKKGQGETQYF. The whole variable domain, filled in from reference TRBV18 and TRBJ2-5, reads NAGVMQNPRHLVRRRGQEARLRCSPMKGHSHVYWYRQLPEEGLKFMVYLQKENIIDESGMPKERFSAEFPKEGPSILRIQQVVRGDSAAYFCASSPRKKGQGETQYFGPGTRLLVL.